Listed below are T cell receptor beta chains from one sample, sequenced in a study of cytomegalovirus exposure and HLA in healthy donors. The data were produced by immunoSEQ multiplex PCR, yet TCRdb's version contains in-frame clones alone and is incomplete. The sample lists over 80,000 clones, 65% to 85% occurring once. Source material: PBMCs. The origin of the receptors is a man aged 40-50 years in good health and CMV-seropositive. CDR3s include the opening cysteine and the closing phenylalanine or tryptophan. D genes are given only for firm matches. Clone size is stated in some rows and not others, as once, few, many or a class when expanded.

CDR3 DNA: TGCGCCAGCAGCGCTAATGGTTGGACAGGGGGGAATGGCTACACCTTC
CDR3 protein: CASSANGWTGGNGYTF
J gene: TRBJ1-2
D gene: TRBD1
clone size: NA
V gene: TRBV5-1

CDR3 DNA: TGTGCCTGGAGAGAGAAGAGCTCTGGGGCCAACGGCCTGACTTTC
CDR3 protein: CAWREKSSGANGLTF
J gene: TRBJ2-6
D gene: NA
clone size: NA
V gene: TRBV30

CDR3 DNA: TGTGCCAGCAGTGAAGCGGGCCAAAACAGTCAGTACTTC
CDR3 protein: CASSEAGQNSQYF
J gene: TRBJ2-4
D gene: NA
clone size: few
V gene: TRBV2

CDR3 DNA: TGCGCCAGCAGCTTGGGGACAGGAGGCAATCAGCCCCAGCATTTT
CDR3 protein: CASSLGTGGNQPQHF
J gene: TRBJ1-5
D gene: TRBD1
clone size: NA
V gene: TRBV5-1

CDR3 DNA: TGTGCCAGCAGCGTAGCGGGGCGGGGGGTCTACAATGAGCAGTTCTTC
CDR3 protein: CASSVAGRGVYNEQFF
J gene: TRBJ2-1
D gene: TRBD2
clone size: NA
V gene: TRBV9

CDR3 DNA: TGTGCCAGCAGCTTAGGGGCGGGGAGAAACACCGGGGAGCTGTTTTTT
CDR3 protein: CASSLGAGRNTGELFF
J gene: TRBJ2-2
D gene: NA
clone size: few
V gene: TRBV7-6

CDR3 DNA: TGTGCCAGCAGTTTAGGGGCAGGTACGCAGTATTTT
CDR3 protein: CASSLGAGTQYF
J gene: TRBJ2-3
D gene: NA
clone size: NA
V gene: TRBV27

CDR3 DNA: TGCGCCAGCAGCCAATACAGGGGAAACTACGAGCAGTACTTC
CDR3 protein: CASSQYRGNYEQYF
J gene: TRBJ2-7
D gene: TRBD1
clone size: once
V gene: TRBV4-1

CDR3 DNA: TGTGCCAGCAGACAGGGTACGGGGACCGGGGAGCTGTTTTTT
CDR3 protein: CASRQGTGTGELFF
J gene: TRBJ2-2
D gene: NA
clone size: NA
V gene: TRBV2

CDR3 DNA: TGTGCCAGCAGCTTCCTGACCTCGACAGGGGGGGACTATGGCTACACCTTC
CDR3 protein: CASSFLTSTGGDYGYTF
J gene: TRBJ1-2
D gene: TRBD1
clone size: few
V gene: TRBV28

CDR3 DNA: TGTGCCAGCAGCCAATTTCGAGGAGAAGAGACCCAGTACTTC
CDR3 protein: CASSQFRGEETQYF
J gene: TRBJ2-5
D gene: NA
clone size: NA
V gene: TRBV4-2

CDR3 DNA: TGTGCCAGTAGCCCCCCGGGAACCGGGGCCAACGTCCTGACTTTC
CDR3 protein: CASSPPGTGANVLTF
J gene: TRBJ2-6
D gene: NA
clone size: NA
V gene: TRBV19